The source of this TCR beta chain is a study of blood T cell repertoires in COVID-19 (TCRdb year 2020). Broadly, across the study: Samples covering the acute and convalescent phases of COVID-19 were provided by collaborators in the United States, Italy and Spain. The prospective study material was composed of cDNA or gDNA derived from T cells, B-cell-depleted T cells, or PBMCs. The dataset comprised deeply sampled blood TCRbeta repertoires from subjects exposed to, actively infected with, or recovered from COVID-19. The repertoires were released in a freely available public database meant as a resource for research on the immune response to SARS-CoV-2. The samples were drawn from two sources: the first 160 participants of the ongoing ImmuneRACE study, and some 1,300 subjects contributed by 6 global collaborators. Nearly every sample came with metadata listing a de-identified subject ID, COVID-19 status, age in years and sex. Where available, HLA class I and class II types were taken from metadata supplied by the sample provider and were not determined by assay-based typing.

The V end loses 0 bases and the J end loses 9 bases, and a stretch of 12 bases separates them. Spanning cysteine to phenylalanine, the CDR3 consists of 15 amino acids. Only the CDR3 DNA is retained, 45 bases long and in frame from the first base. In the germline V gene, CDR1 corresponds to MNHNS and CDR2 to SASEGT. The table lists this clone with a count of one. The antigen it binds to is not known. No much larger clone is present one base from it, and per-base qualities are unavailable. The immunoSEQ Assay, a bias-controlled multiplex PCR, was used to amplify TCRbeta CDR3 regions from genomic DNA. The source study handled its data this way. Within the assay, amplification of reference gene primers was used to estimate how many nucleated cells each sample contained. Sequence reads were collapsed and filtered to measure the absolute abundance of every unique TCRbeta CDR3 rearrangement. For each sample, productive Simpson clonality was calculated by taking the square root of Simpson's diversity index across productive rearrangements. Not all clones reach the TCRdb copy of this immuneACCESS table, which keeps in-frame sequences only. Checked studies attribute under half of the gap to unresolved V genes and leave the rest unexplained. V and J calls plus clone size are reproduced from that table; the DNA served to infer D and trimming. The sample data list about 90,000 clones, and around 86% of these were observed just once. Of the sample, 3% to 4% is held by the ten largest clones.

General findings and caveats noted by the study authors: Clinical and demographic metadata were provided uncurated, with the amount varying by source and participant.

Collaborating institutions collected whole blood in K2EDTA tubes following their own protocols. For TCRbeta analysis, collaborator samples were shipped as frozen whole blood, as isolated PBMCs, or as DNA extracted from either sample type. Source material: peripheral blood. Recombination joined TRBV6-1 with TRBJ1-6; no D gene can be assigned with confidence. The receptor comes from a woman in her seventies with acute or convalescent COVID-19. The DNA sequence reads TGTGCCAGCAGTGAAGCCGCGGCGATAGGTTCACCCCTCCACTTT. This yields the protein CASSEAAAIGSPLHF.